One sample yielded the 25 T cell receptor beta chains listed below, sequenced in a study of tumor-infiltrating lymphocytes in oesophageal squamous cell carcinoma (TCRdb year 2016). The method behind the library was PCR. Reads for this sample came from an Illumina HiSeq 2000. Through fastp at Q25 and MiXCR, TCRdb rebuilt clones from the public reads, retaining in-frame beta chains. CDR3 protein sequences are deduplicated, and each keeps its most common genes and DNA. The sample profile shows around 14,000 distinct CDR3 sequences; about 56% of them were found once. The ten largest clones capture roughly a fifth of the sample. The sample taken for sequencing was esophageal tumor tissue. These TCRs come from a male donor with esophageal squamous cell carcinoma.

The V call is TRBV6-1, the J call TRBJ2-7; TRBD2 agrees at 10 bases. With 2 bases clipped from V and 3 bases from J, the junction kept 13 bases outside the gene matches. The CDR3 is 18 amino acids. The germline CDR1 and CDR2 sequences are MNHNS and SASEGT. CDR3 amino acids: CASSESGGVLAGDYEQYF. DNA of the CDR3: TGTGCCAGCAGTGAATCGGGGGGGGTCCTAGCGGGAGACTACGAGCAGTACTTC.

Comments on this clonotype: No conserved phenylalanine or tryptophan ends this CDR3, so it is likely a read error. Because the CDR3's place on the DNA is in doubt, the DNA is left out and the CDR3 is given as listed by TCRdb. This chain joins TRBV28 and TRBJ2-5; TRBD2 reflects the table's D call only, with no check against the DNA. CDR1 is MDHEN and CDR2 is SYDVKM in the germline V gene. Including both end residues, the CDR3 is 15 amino acids long. The CDR3 loop is CASRLQVPYEQYFGN.

The chain has TRBV11-2 and TRBJ2-1; D gene uncertain. V was pared by 0 bases and J by 4 bases, with 13 bases between. In germline, CDR1 is SGHAT, CDR2 FQNNGV. The CDR3 runs 16 residues. As DNA, the CDR3 is TGTGCCAGCAGCTTAGACCCCGTGGGAAATTACAATGAGCAGTTCTTC. This gives the protein CASSLDPVGNYNEQFF.

The chain combines TRBV6-6 with TRBJ1-1; no reliable D call. The CDR3 consists of 17 residues. The V and J ends lost 5 bases and 1 base respectively, with 20 bases between them. Germline values: CDR1 MNHNY, CDR2 SVGAGI (reference sequence). The CDR3 DNA reads TGTGCCAGCAGTGCCAAGACGGGGAGGAAGAGGAACACTGAAGCTTTCTTT. It specifies CASSAKTGRKRNTEAFF.

The gene calls are TRBV7-6 and TRBJ2-4, with 13 bases lining up with TRBD2. Trimming cost V 5 bases and J 0 bases; bases outside gene matches: 16. The CDR3 has 21 residues. Germline V gives CDR1 SGHVS, CDR2 FNYEAQ. This chain's CDR3 is CASSPTTSGGSDPLAKNIQYF. The DNA for the CDR3 is TGTGCCAGCAGCCCCACGACTAGCGGGGGGTCAGACCCTCTAGCCAAAAACATTCAGTACTTC.

The rearrangement uses TRBV6-5 and TRBJ2-5, with 11 positions matching TRBD2. The germline gives CDR1 MNHEY, CDR2 SVGAGI. The CDR3 sequence is 14 residues long. V was pared by 7 bases and J by 11 bases, with 12 bases of the junction left unmatched. The CDR3, as DNA: TGTGCCAGCATTAATAGCGGGGGGGGGAATGAGCAGTACTTC. Residues: CASINSGGGNEQYF.

The rearrangement joins TRBV24-1 to TRBJ2-2; tentative D call: TRBD1 (6 bases). The germline gives CDR1 KGHDR, CDR2 SFDVKD. CDR3 length: 18 residues. With 4 bases removed from V and 1 base from J, the gap between germline ends came to 18 bases. The CDR3 protein is CATSEYTGPPRNTGELFF. CDR3 in DNA: TGTGCCACCAGTGAGTATACAGGGCCACCAAGGAACACCGGGGAGCTGTTTTTT.

This clonotype was detected ten times or more. One base away lies a much larger clone, so this may be a sequencing read error. The chain combines TRBV7-7 with TRBJ2-1; D is undetermined. The DNA end lines up better with TRBJ2-7; the J call may be wrong. The CDR3 consists of 13 residues. Germline assignment: CDR1 SSHAT and CDR2 FNYEAQ (reference sequence). The CDR3 DNA reads TGTGCTAGCAGCTTAGAATCCAACAATGAGCAGTACTTC. This gives the protein CASSLESNNEQYF.

Note on this clonotype: The CDR3 carries no conserved terminal phenylalanine or tryptophan, so it likely arises from a read error. No DNA is shown, since the ends of the CDR3 on it are uncertain; the CDR3 is the one TCRdb lists. V gene TRBV7-2 combines with J gene TRBJ2-3; the table assigns TRBD2, which was not confirmed against the DNA. The germline gives CDR1 SGHTA, CDR2 FQGNSA. The CDR3 numbers 16 amino acids, ends counted. Here the CDR3 reads CASSLMGGPYEQYFGP.

As for this clonotype: A read error is likely, as this CDR3 ends without the conserved phenylalanine or tryptophan. Because the CDR3's place on the DNA is in doubt, the DNA is left out and the CDR3 is given as listed by TCRdb. The chain couples TRBV24-1 to TRBJ2-7; the tabulated D call, TRBD1, remains unverified against the DNA. Germline V lookup: CDR1 KGHDR, CDR2 SFDVKD. With termini counted, the CDR3 has 16 amino acids. CDR3 residues: CATSDPGQGGGYTFGS.

In this sample, this clonotype turned up once. The CDR3 does not end in the conserved phenylalanine or tryptophan, so this is likely a read error. No DNA is shown, since the ends of the CDR3 on it are uncertain; the CDR3 is the one TCRdb lists. The chain employs TRBV7-2 and TRBJ2-3. Both ends counted, the CDR3 spans 13 residues. Germline loops: CDR1 SGHTA, CDR2 FQGNSA. The CDR3 region is CASSLAASSTLGT.

The chain joins TRBV7-2 to TRBJ2-3; D uncertain. This CDR3 has 14 amino acids. Trimming cost V 5 bases and J 3 bases, with 12 bases left between them. In germline, CDR1 is SGHTA, CDR2 FQGNSA. The CDR3 DNA reads TGTGCCAGCAGCCCCGTAGGCCAGACAGATACGCAGTATTTT. Its translation is CASSPVGQTDTQYF. Supplemented by reference TRBV7-2 and TRBJ2-3, the full variable domain reads GAGVSQSPSNKVTEKGKDVELRCDPISGHTALYWYRQSLGQGLEFLIYFQGNSAPDKSGLPSDRFSAERTGGSVSTLTIQRTQQEDSAVYLCASSPVGQTDTQYFGPGTRLTVL.

CDR3 sequence (DNA): TGTGCCAGCAGCTTTGGATTAGCCTACGAGCAGTACTTC. Protein product: CASSFGLAYEQYF. V usage is TRBV7-8 and J usage is TRBJ2-5; D not certain. The J call may be wrong; the DNA end is better matched by TRBJ2-7. This CDR3 spans 13 amino acids. Per the germline V gene, CDR1 is SGHVS and CDR2 is FQNEAQ.

The CDR3 DNA sequence: TGTGCCAGCAGCTTAAGTCCTAGCGGGGCAACCTACAATGAGCAGTTCTTC. It is translated as CASSLSPSGATYNEQFF. The chain joins TRBV7-3 to TRBJ2-5; 9 bases agree with TRBD2. The end of the DNA is better explained by TRBJ2-1, so the J call may be wrong. Germline V gene lookup returns CDR1 SGHTA and CDR2 FQGTGA. The CDR3 extends over 17 amino acids.

The chain recombines TRBV7-2 with TRBJ2-3; 7 positions match TRBD1. The tail of the sequence fits TRBJ2-7 better, so the J call may be wrong. There are 15 residues in the CDR3. CDR1 SGHTA and CDR2 FQGNSA come from the germline V gene. The CDR3: CASSPTDRRWDEQYF. CDR3 DNA sequence: TGTGCCAGCAGCCCGACGGACAGGAGGTGGGACGAGCAGTACTTC.

In this sample, this clonotype turned up many times. CDR3 loop: CASSTTRGLYEQYF. CDR3 DNA sequence: TGTGCCAGCAGTACAACCCGGGGCCTCTACGAGCAGTACTTC. The chain carries TRBV27 and TRBJ2-4; D may correspond to TRBD1 or TRBD2 (5 bases each). Judging by the DNA end, TRBJ2-7 fits better; the J call may be wrong. The CDR3 length is 14 residues. CDR1 is MNHEY, CDR2 SMNVEV, per germline (reference sequence).

This clonotype came up a few times. CDR3 DNA: TGTGCCAGCAGTCCTACTTGGACTAGCGGGAGTATCGAGCAGTACTTC. The encoded protein is CASSPTWTSGSIEQYF. The chain employs TRBV6-1 and TRBJ2-7; 13 nucleotides line up with TRBD2. Germline assignment: CDR1 MNHNS and CDR2 SASEGT. The CDR3 runs 16 residues. Trimming at V came to 5 bases and at J to 6 bases, leaving 10 bases not matched to a gene.

On this clonotype itself: One junction end does not reproduce the germline sequence, and a read error may be involved. The chain combines TRBV10-3 with TRBJ2-5; D is possibly TRBD1 (5 bases). The CDR3 runs to 16 residues. Germline loops: CDR1 ENHRY, CDR2 SYGVKD. The CDR3 coding sequence is TGTGCCATCAGTGAGTCGCGGCAGGGTATAAATTCACCCCTCCACTTC. Amino acids: CAISESRQGINSPLHF.

This clonotype was picked up many times. The CDR3 does not end in the conserved phenylalanine or tryptophan, so this is likely a read error. The limits of the CDR3 on the DNA are not certain, so only TCRdb's listed CDR3 is given. The J gene is TRBJ2-7, the V gene TRBV28; TRBD1 is the table's D call, not checked against the DNA. Germline V lookup: CDR1 MDHEN, CDR2 SYDVKM. The CDR3 is 16 amino acids in total, end residues counted. CDR3: CASRPDRVGYGYTFGS.

A note on this clonotype: The CDR3 carries no conserved terminal phenylalanine or tryptophan, so it likely arises from a read error. It is unclear where the CDR3 begins or ends on the DNA, so no DNA is shown, and the CDR3 is as TCRdb lists it. The rearrangement uses TRBV28 and TRBJ2-3; TRBD1, the table's D call, lacks a check against the DNA. Germline V gives CDR1 MDHEN, CDR2 SYDVKM. Counting both end residues, the CDR3 totals 14 amino acids. This chain's CDR3 is CASNRGTRGYTFGP.

V is TRBV7-2 and J is TRBJ2-7, with 8 bases fitting TRBD1. With the DNA end fitting TRBJ2-1 better, the J assignment may be wrong. The germline CDR1 and CDR2 sequences are SGHTA and FQGNSA. The CDR3 runs 15 residues. The CDR3 loop is CASSRTGGSSYEQFF. The CDR3 DNA is TGTGCCAGCAGCCGAACAGGGGGTTCCTCCTACGAGCAGTTCTTC.

This clonotype was picked up a small number of times. This chain uses TRBV7-9 with TRBJ2-3, with 11 bases fitting TRBD2. CDR3 length: 16 residues. The V and J ends lost 5 bases and 4 bases, in that order; junction bases with no gene match: 8. Germline V CDR1 and CDR2: SEHNR, FQNEAQ (reference sequence). CDR3 protein: CASSPTTSGSADTQYF. The CDR3 DNA reads as TGTGCCAGCAGCCCCACAACTAGCGGGAGTGCAGATACGCAGTATTTT. Full variable domain (rest looked up from reference TRBV7-9 and TRBJ2-3): DTGVSQNPRHKITKRGQNVTFRCDPISEHNRLYWYRQTLGQGPEFLTYFQNEAQLEKSRLLSDRFSAERPKGSFSTLEIQRTEQGDSAMYLCASSPTTSGSADTQYFGPGTRLTVL.

The V call is TRBV7-4, the J call TRBJ2-7; possible D gene TRBD1, 8 bases. TRBJ2-1 matches the DNA end more closely, so the J call is doubtful. The CDR3 consists of 15 residues. Germline V lookup: CDR1 SGHVT, CDR2 SQSDAQ. The CDR3 DNA reads TGTGCCAGCAGCTTAACACTGGACAGGGAGGGGGAGCAGTTCTTC. Translating gives CASSLTLDREGEQFF.

The CDR3 nucleotides are TGTGCCAGCAGCATTATAGCAGGAGTTACAAATGAGCAGTTCTTC. Protein sequence: CASSIIAGVTNEQFF. V usage is TRBV7-2 and J usage is TRBJ2-3; D is uncertain. The DNA end is a closer match to TRBJ2-1, so the J assignment may be wrong. From germline, CDR1 is SGHTA and CDR2 FQGNSA. The CDR3 extends over 15 amino acids.

This chain uses TRBV24-1 with TRBJ2-2, with 8 bases identical to TRBD1. This CDR3 is built from 14 residues. V shed 7 bases, J shed 6 bases, and the junction held 6 bases outside the gene matches. Germline V gene sequence: CDR1 KGHDR, CDR2 SFDVKD. The CDR3 reads CATRGQDSSGELFF. CDR3 DNA sequence: TGTGCCACCAGGGGACAGGATTCTTCCGGGGAGCTGTTTTTT.